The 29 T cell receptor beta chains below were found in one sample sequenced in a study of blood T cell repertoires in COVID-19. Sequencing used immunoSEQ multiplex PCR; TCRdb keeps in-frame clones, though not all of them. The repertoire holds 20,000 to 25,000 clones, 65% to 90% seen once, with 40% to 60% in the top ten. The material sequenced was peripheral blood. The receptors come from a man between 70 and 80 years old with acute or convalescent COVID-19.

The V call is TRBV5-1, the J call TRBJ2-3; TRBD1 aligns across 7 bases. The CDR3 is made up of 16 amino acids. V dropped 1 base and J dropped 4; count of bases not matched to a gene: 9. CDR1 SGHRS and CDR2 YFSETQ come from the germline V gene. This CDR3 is CASSLFEGAPSDTQYF. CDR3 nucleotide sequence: TGCGCCAGCAGCTTGTTTGAGGGGGCCCCTTCAGATACGCAGTATTTT.

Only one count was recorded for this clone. CDR3 residues: CASSADIYYGYTF. The CDR3 coding sequence is TGTGCCAGCAGCGCAGATATTTACTATGGCTACACCTTC. The V call is TRBV7-2, the J call TRBJ1-2; D is ambiguous. Trimming removed 5 bases at V and 3 bases at J, with 10 bases between. The germline V gene encodes CDR1 SGHTA and CDR2 FQGNSA. This CDR3 is 13 amino acids long.

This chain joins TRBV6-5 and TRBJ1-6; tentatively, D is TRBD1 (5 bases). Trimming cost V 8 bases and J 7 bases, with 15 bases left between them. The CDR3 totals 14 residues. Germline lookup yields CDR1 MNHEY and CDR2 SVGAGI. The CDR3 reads CASGLRQRNSPLHF. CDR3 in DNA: TGTGCCAGCGGCCTCCGACAGCGAAATTCACCCCTCCACTTT.

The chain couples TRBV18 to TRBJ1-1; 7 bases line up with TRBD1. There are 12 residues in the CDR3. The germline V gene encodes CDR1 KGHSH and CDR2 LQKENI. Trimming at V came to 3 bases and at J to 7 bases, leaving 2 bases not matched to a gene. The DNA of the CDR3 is TGTGCCAGCTCACCGGACAGGTTTGAAGCTTTCTTT. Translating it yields CASSPDRFEAFF.

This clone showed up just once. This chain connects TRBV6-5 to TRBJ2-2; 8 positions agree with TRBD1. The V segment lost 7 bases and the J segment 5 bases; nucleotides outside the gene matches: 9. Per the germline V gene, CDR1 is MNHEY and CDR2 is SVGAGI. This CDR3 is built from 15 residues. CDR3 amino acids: CASTYGTGLTGELFF. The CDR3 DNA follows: TGTGCCAGCACCTATGGGACAGGCCTTACCGGGGAGCTGTTTTTT.

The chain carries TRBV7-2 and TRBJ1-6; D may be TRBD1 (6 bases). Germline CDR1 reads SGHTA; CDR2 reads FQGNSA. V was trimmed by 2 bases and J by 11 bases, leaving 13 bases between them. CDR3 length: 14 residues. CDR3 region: CASSLQQGDPPLHF. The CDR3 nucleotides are TGTGCCAGCAGCTTACAACAGGGCGATCCACCCCTCCACTTT.

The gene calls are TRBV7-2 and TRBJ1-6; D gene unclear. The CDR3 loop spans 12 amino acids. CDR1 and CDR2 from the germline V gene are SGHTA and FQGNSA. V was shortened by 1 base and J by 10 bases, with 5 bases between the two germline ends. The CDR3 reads CASSLVLSPLHF. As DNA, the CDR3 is TGTGCCAGCAGCTTAGTCCTCTCACCCCTCCACTTT.

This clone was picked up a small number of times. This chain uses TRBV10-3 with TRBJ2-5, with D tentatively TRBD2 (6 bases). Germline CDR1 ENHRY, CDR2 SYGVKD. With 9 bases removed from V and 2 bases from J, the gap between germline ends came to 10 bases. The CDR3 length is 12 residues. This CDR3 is CAMGTAQETQYF. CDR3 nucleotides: TGTGCCATGGGGACTGCGCAAGAGACCCAGTACTTC.

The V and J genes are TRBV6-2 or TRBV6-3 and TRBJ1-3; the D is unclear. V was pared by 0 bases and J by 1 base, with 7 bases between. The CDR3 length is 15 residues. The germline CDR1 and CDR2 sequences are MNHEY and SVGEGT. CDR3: CASSYSVESGNTIYF. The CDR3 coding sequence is TGTGCCAGCAGTTACTCGGTGGAGTCTGGAAACACCATATATTTT.

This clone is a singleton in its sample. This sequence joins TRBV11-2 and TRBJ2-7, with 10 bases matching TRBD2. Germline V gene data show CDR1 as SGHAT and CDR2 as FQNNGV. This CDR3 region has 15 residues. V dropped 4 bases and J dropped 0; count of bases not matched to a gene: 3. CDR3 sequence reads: CASSSGTSVSYEQYF. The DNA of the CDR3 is TGTGCCAGCAGCTCAGGGACTAGCGTCTCCTACGAGCAGTACTTC.

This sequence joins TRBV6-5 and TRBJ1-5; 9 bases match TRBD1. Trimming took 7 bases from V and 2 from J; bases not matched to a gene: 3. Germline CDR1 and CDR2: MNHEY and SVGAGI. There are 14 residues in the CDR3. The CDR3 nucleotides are TGTGCCAGCACTAGGGACAGGGGCAATCAGCCCCAGCATTTT. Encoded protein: CASTRDRGNQPQHF.

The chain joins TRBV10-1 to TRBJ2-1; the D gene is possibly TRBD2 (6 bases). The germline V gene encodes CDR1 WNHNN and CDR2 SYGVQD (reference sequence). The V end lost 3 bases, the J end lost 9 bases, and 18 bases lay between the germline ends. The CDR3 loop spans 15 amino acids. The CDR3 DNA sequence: TGCGCCAGCAGTGATCCCTGGGGGACCGGGGGTGAGCAGTTCTTC. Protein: CASSDPWGTGGEQFF.

The CDR3, as DNA: TGTGCCAGCAGCCCACCGATTGACCTAGGACAGCCCCAGCATTTT. It encodes CASSPPIDLGQPQHF. The genes are TRBV6-5 and TRBJ1-5; D call uncertain. This CDR3 region has 15 residues. V was shortened by 6 bases and J by 7 bases, with 19 bases between the two germline ends. CDR1 MNHEY and CDR2 SVGAGI come from the germline V gene.

In DNA form, the CDR3 reads TGTGCCATCAGTGGGGGCAGGGTGGGCACCGGGGAGCTGTTTTTT. Its translation: CAISGGRVGTGELFF. J is TRBJ2-2 and V is TRBV10-3; tentatively, D is TRBD1 (5 bases). The germline CDR1 and CDR2 sequences are ENHRY and SYGVKD. The CDR3 length is 15 residues. V was shortened by 4 bases and J by 4 bases, with 13 bases between the two germline ends.

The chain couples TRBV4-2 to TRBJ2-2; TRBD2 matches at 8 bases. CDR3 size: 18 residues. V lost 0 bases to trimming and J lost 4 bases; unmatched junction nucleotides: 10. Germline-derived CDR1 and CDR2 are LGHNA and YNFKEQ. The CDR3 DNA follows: TGTGCCAGCAGCCAAGATAGAAGCGGGAGTAGGCGCACCGGGGAGCTGTTTTTT. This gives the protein CASSQDRSGSRRTGELFF.

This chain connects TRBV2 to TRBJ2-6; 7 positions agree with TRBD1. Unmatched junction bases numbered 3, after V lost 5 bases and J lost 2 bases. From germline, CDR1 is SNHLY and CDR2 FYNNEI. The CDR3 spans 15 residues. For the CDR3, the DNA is TGTGCCAGCAGTTCTGACAGGGCTGGGGCCAACGTCCTGACTTTC. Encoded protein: CASSSDRAGANVLTF.

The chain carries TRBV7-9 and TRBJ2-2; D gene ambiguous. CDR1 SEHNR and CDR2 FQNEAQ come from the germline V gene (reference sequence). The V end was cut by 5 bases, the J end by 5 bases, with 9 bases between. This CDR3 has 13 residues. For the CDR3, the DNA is TGTGCCAGCAGCCCAAGAGAGACCGGGGAGCTGTTTTTT. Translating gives CASSPRETGELFF. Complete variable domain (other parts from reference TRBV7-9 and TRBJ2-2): DTGVSQNPRHKITKRGQNVTFRCDPISEHNRLYWYRQTLGQGPEFLTYFQNEAQLEKSRLLSDRFSAERPKGSFSTLEIQRTEQGDSAMYLCASSPRETGELFFGEGSRLTVL.

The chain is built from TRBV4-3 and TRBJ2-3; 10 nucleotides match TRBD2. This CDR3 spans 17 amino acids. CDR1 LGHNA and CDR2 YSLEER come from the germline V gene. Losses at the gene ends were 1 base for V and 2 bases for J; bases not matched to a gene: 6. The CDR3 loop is CASSQATGLAITDTQYF. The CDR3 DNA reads TGCGCCAGCAGCCAAGCGACGGGACTAGCGATCACAGATACGCAGTATTTT.

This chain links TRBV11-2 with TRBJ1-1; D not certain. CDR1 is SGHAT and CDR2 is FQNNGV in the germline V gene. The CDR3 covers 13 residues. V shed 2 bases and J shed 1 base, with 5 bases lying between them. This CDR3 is CASSLRANTEAFF. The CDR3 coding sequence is TGTGCCAGCAGCTTAAGAGCGAACACTGAAGCTTTCTTT.

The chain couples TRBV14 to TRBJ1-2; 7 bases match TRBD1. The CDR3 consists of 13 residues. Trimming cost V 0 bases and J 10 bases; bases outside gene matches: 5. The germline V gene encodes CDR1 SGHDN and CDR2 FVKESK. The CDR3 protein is CASSQDLRGLYTF. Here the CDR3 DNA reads TGTGCCAGCAGCCAAGATCTGAGGGGGCTCTACACCTTC. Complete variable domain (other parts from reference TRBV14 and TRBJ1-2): EAGVTQFPSHSVIEKGQTVTLRCDPISGHDNLYWYRRVMGKEIKFLLHFVKESKQDESGMPNNRFLAERTGGTYSTLKVQPAELEDSGVYFCASSQDLRGLYTFGSGTRLTVV.

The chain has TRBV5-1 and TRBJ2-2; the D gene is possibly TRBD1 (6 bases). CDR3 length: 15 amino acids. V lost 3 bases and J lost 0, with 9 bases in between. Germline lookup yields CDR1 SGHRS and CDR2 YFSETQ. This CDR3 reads CASSYQGSNTGELFF. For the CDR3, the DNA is TGCGCCAGCAGCTACCAGGGGTCGAACACCGGGGAGCTGTTTTTT.

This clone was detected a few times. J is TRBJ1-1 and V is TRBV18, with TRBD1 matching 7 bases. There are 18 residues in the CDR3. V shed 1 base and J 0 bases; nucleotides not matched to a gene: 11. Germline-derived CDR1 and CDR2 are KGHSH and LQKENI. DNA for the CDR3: TGTGCCAGCTCACCACAACCGGGACAGCACTACATGAACACTGAAGCTTTCTTT. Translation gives CASSPQPGQHYMNTEAFF.

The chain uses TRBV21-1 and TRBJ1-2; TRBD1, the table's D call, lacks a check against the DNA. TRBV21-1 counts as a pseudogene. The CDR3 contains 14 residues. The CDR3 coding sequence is TGTGCCAGCAGCAAAAAGGACAAGGCGCCTGGCTACACCTTC. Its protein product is CASSKKDKAPGYTF.

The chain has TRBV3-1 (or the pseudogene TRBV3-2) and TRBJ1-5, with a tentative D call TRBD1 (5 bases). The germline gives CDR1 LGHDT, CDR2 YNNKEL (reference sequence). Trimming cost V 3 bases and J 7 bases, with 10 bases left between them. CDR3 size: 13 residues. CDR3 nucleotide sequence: TGTGCCAGCAGCCAGGGGGGTGGGCAGCCCCAGCATTTT. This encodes CASSQGGGQPQHF.

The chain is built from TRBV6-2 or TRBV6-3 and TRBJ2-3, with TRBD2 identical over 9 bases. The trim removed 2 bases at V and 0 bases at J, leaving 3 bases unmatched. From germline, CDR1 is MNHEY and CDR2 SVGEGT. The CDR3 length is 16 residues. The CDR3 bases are TGTGCCAGCAGTTACGGGCTAGCGGGGAGCACAGATACGCAGTATTTT. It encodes CASSYGLAGSTDTQYF.

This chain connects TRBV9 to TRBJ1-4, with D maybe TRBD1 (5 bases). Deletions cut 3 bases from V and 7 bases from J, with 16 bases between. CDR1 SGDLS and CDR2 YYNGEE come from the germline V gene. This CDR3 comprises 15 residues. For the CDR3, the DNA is TGTGCCAGCAGCGCGGGGGAACAATTGGGTGAAAAACTGTTTTTT. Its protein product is CASSAGEQLGEKLFF.

Here the CDR3 reads CASSRDRGDQPQHF. In DNA, the CDR3 is TGTGCCAGCAGCAGGGACAGGGGGGATCAGCCCCAGCATTTT. This sequence joins TRBV5-4 and TRBJ1-5; 11 nucleotides match TRBD1. The CDR3 is made up of 14 amino acids. V shed 4 bases, J shed 5 bases, and the junction held 2 bases outside the gene matches. Germline CDR1 and CDR2: SGHNT and YYREEE (reference sequence).

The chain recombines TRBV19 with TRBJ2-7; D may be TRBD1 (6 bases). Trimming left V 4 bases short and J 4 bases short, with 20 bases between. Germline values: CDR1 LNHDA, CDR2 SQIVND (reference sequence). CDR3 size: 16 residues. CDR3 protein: CASSTMTGIVNYEQYF. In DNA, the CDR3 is TGTGCCAGTAGTACGATGACAGGCATCGTCAATTACGAGCAGTACTTC.

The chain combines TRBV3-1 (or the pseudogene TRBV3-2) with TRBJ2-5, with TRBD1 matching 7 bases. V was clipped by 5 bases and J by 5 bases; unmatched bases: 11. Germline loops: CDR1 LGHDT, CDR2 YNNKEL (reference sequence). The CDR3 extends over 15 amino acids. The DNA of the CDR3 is TGTGCCAGCAGCGTCCCGGGACAGCTGGGGGAGACCCAGTACTTC. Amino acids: CASSVPGQLGETQYF.